This T cell receptor beta chain was recorded in a study of beta chain features in type 1 diabetes. Regarding the study as a whole: Insertions at VDJ junctions were less frequent in type 1 diabetes patients. These patients also deleted more nucleotides at the same junctions. Whether HLA type influences TCRB rearrangement remained unresolved here. People with Type 1 diabetes carried modestly yet significantly shorter TCRB CDR3s in all four CD4+ subsets.

Around 0.12 L of blood, on average, came from one heparinised draw per donor. Based on CD45RO/CCR7/CD25/CD127/CD95/CD27, CD4+ regulatory, stem cell-like memory, naive and central memory cells were sorted. Isolated RNA was reverse transcribed in full, so expressed TCRB transcripts were sequenced. The assay was immunoSEQ multiplex PCR, and TCRdb's table has in-frame clones only and misses some. The table includes over 600,000 clones, roughly an eighth detected once. In the case of this clone: Its antigen is not known.

With V trimmed by 5 bases and J by 6 bases, 6 bases remained unmatched. From germline, CDR1 is SEHNR and CDR2 FQNEAQ (reference sequence). The CDR3 extends over 13 amino acids. This TCR was recovered from a man aged 30-40 years with type 1 diabetes. J is TRBJ1-1 and V is TRBV7-9; 7 bases are a match to TRBD1. The sequenced sample consisted of naive CD4+ T cells from blood. The CDR3 is CASSLDREAEAFF. CDR3 DNA sequence: TGTGCCAGCAGCCTAGACAGGGAAGCTGAAGCTTTCTTT.